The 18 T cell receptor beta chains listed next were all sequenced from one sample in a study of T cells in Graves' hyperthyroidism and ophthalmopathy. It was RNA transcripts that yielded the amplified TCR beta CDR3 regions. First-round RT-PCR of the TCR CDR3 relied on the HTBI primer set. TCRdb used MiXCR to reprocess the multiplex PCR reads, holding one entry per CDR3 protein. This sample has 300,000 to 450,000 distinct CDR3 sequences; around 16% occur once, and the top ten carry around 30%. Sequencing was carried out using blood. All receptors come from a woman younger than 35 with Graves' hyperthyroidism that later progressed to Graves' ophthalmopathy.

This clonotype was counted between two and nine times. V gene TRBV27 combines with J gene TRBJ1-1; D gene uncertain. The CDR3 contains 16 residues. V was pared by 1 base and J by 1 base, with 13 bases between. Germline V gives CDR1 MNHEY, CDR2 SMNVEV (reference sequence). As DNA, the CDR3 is TGTGCCAGCAGTTTATTTGGGGATTCGGGGAACACTGAAGCTTTCTTT. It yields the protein CASSLFGDSGNTEAFF.

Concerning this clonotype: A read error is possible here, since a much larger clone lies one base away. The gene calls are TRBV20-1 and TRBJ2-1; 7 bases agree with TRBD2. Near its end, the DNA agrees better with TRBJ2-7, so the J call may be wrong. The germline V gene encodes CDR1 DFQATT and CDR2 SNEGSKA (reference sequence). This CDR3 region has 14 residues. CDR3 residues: CSASLPSGNNEQYF. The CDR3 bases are TGCAGTGCTAGCCTACCTAGCGGAAACAATGAGCAGTACTTC.

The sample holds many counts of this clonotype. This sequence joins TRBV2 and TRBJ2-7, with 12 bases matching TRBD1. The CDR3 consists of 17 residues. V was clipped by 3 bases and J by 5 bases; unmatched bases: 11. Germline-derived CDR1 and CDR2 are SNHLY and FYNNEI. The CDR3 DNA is TGTGCCAGCAGTGACCGCGCGGCCGGGACAGGGGGCCACGAGCAGTACTTC. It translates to CASSDRAAGTGGHEQYF. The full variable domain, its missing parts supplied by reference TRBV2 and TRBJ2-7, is EPEVTQTPSHQVTQMGQEVILRCVPISNHLYFYWYRQILGQKVEFLVSFYNNEISEKSEIFDDQFSVERPDGSNFTLKIRSTKLEDSAMYFCASSDRAAGTGGHEQYFGPGTRLTVT.

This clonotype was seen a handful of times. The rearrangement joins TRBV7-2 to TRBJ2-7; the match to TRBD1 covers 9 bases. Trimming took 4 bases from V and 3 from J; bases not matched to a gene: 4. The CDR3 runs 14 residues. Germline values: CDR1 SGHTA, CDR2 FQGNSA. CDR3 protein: CASSSRTGDYEQYF. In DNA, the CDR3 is TGTGCCAGCAGCTCTCGGACAGGGGACTACGAGCAGTACTTC. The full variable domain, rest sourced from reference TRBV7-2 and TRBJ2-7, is GAGVSQSPSNKVTEKGKDVELRCDPISGHTALYWYRQSLGQGLEFLIYFQGNSAPDKSGLPSDRFSAERTGGSVSTLTIQRTQQEDSAVYLCASSSRTGDYEQYFGPGTRLTVT.

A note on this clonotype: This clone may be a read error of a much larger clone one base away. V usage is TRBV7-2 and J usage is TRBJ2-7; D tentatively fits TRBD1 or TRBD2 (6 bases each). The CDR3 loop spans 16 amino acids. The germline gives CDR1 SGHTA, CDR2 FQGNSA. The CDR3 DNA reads TGTGCCAGCGGCTTAGGGGGGACGGCGAGCCCTTACGAGCAGTACTTC. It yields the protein CASGLGGTASPYEQYF.

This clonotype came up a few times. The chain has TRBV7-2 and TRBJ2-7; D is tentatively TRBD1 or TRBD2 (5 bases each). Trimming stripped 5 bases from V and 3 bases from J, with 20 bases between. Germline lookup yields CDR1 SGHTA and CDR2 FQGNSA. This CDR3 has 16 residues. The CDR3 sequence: CASSGVGADGVYEQYF. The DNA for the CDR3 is TGTGCCAGCAGCGGCGTCGGGGCGGACGGGGTCTACGAGCAGTACTTC.

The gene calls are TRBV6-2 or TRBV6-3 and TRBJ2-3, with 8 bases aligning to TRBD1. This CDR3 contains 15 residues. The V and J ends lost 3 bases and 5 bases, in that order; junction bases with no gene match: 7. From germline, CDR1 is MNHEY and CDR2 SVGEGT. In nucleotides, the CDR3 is TGTGCCAGCAGTTATTGGCAGGGGGCAGAAGATACGCAGTATTTT. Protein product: CASSYWQGAEDTQYF.

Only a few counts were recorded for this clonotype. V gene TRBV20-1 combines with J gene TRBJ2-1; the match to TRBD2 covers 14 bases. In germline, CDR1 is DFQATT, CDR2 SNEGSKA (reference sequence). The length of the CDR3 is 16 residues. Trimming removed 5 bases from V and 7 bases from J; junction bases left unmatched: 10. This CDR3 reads CSAPETSGRAINEQFF. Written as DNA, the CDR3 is TGCAGTGCTCCAGAGACTAGCGGGAGGGCCATAAATGAGCAGTTCTTC.

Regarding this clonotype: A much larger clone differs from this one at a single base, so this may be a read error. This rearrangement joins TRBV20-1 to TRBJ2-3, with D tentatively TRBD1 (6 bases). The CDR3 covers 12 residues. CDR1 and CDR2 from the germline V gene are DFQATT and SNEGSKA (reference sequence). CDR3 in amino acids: CRARGSEDTQYF. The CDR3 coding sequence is TGCCGTGCTAGGGGGTCGGAGGATACGCAGTATTTT.

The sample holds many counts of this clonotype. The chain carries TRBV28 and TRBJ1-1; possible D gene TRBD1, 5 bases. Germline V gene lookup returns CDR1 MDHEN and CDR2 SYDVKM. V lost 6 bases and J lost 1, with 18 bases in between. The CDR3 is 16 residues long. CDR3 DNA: TGTGCCAGCAGCCCTGAGGTCACCGGGGGGAACACTGAAGCTTTCTTT. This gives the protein CASSPEVTGGNTEAFF.

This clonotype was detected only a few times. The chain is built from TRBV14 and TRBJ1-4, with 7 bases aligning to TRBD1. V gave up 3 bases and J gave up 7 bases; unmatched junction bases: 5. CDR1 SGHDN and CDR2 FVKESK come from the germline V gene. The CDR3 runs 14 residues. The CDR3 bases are TGTGCCAGCAGCCATGGCAGGGGGATTGAAAAACTGTTTTTT. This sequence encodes CASSHGRGIEKLFF.

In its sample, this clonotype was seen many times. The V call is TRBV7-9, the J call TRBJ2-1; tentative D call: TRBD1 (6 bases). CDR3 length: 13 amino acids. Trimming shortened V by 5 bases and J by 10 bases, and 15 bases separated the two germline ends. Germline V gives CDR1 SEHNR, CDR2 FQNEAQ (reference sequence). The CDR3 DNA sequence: TGTGCCAGCAGCCCCTTTGGGGGCCCCGAGCAGTTCTTC. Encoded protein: CASSPFGGPEQFF.

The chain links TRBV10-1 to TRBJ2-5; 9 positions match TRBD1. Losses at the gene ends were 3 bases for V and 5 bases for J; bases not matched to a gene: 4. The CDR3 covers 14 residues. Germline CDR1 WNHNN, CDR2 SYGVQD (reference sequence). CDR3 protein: CASSDTGGAETQYF. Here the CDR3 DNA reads TGCGCCAGCAGTGATACAGGGGGCGCGGAGACCCAGTACTTC.

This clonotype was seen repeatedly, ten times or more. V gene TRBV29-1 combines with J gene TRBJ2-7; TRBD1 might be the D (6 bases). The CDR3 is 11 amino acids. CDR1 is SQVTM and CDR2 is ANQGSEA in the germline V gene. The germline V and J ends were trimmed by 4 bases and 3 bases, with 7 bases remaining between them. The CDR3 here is CSVGQVYEQYF. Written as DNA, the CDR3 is TGCAGCGTTGGACAGGTCTACGAGCAGTACTTC.

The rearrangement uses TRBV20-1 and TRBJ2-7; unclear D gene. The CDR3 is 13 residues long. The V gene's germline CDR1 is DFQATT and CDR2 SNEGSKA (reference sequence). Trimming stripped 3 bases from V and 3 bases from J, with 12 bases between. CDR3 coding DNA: TGCAGTGCTAGTCGCAGGATTTTCTACGAGCAGTACTTC. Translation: CSASRRIFYEQYF.

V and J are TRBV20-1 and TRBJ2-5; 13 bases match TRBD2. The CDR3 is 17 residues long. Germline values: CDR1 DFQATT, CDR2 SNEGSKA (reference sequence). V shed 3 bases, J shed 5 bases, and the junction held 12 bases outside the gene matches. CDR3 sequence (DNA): TGCAGTGCTAGTTATACGACTAGCGGGAGGCCCCCGGAGACCCAGTACTTC. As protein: CSASYTTSGRPPETQYF.

In DNA form, the CDR3 reads TGTGCCAGTAGATTCCCGGGCGGGAACACTGAAGCTTTCTTT. This sequence encodes CASRFPGGNTEAFF. The rearrangement joins TRBV19 to TRBJ1-1; unclear D gene. The V gene lost 6 bases and the J gene lost 1 base, with 12 bases spanning the gap. This CDR3 spans 14 amino acids. Germline V CDR1 and CDR2: LNHDA, SQIVND (reference sequence). Together with reference TRBV19 and TRBJ1-1, the CDR3 gives the full variable domain: DGGITQSPKYLFRKEGQNVTLSCEQNLNHDAMYWYRQDPGQGLRLIYYSQIVNDFQKGDIAEGYSVSREKKESFPLTVTSAQKNPTAFYLCASRFPGGNTEAFFGQGTRLTVV.

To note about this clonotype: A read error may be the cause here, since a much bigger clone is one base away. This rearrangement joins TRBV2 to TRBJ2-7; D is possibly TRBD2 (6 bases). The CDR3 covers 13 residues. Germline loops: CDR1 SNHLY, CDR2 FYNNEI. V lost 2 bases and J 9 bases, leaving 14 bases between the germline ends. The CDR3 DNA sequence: TGTGCCAGCAGTGAAAACCCGGGGGTCGGGCAGTACTTC. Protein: CASSENPGVGQYF.